The 28 T cell receptor beta chains below were found in one sample sequenced in a study of CD8+CD57+ T cells in acquired aplastic anemia. TCR beta VDJ combinations and CDR3 sequences were profiled from genomic DNA. Using its own MiXCR run on the reads, TCRdb lists one record per CDR3 protein. The repertoire includes 200,000 to 300,000 distinct CDR3 sequences, roughly 82% of them detected once, and 40% to 55% sits in the top ten. Before being chosen for sequencing, patients had shown CD8+CD57+ cell expansion by flow cytometry. The material sequenced was sorted CD4+, CD8+, or CD8+CD57+ T cells (not recorded which) from PBMCs. The origin of the receptors is a human donor with aplastic anemia.

This chain links TRBV7-9 with TRBJ1-2, with D perhaps TRBD1 (5 bases). The germline V gene has CDR1 SEHNR and CDR2 FQNEAQ (reference sequence). Trimming took 4 bases from V and 14 from J, leaving 26 bases between them. This CDR3 has 15 residues. The CDR3 protein is CASSSGGGAHTGSTF. The DNA of the CDR3 is TGTGCCAGCAGCTCCGGTGGAGGGGCTCACACTGGTTCGACCTTC.

This clonotype has a handful of counts. V is TRBV20-1 and J is TRBJ2-1; D not resolved. Trimming cost V 1 base and J 12 bases, with 13 bases left between them. CDR1 and CDR2 from the germline V gene are DFQATT and SNEGSKA (reference sequence). The CDR3 spans 12 residues. The DNA for the CDR3 is TGCAGTGCTAGAGTGGAGCTAGTTGGGCAGTTCTTC. Protein: CSARVELVGQFF.

On this clonotype: A read error is likely, as this CDR3 ends without the conserved phenylalanine or tryptophan. The DNA is omitted, as the CDR3 cannot be located on it reliably, and the CDR3 follows TCRdb's listing. This rearrangement joins TRBV2 to TRBJ1-5; the table's D call TRBD1 went unverified against the DNA. From its first to its last residue, the CDR3 has 13 amino acids. The V gene's germline CDR1 is SNHLY and CDR2 FYNNEI. The CDR3 reads CASSGGRSPNTHA.

The gene calls are TRBV7-9 and TRBJ2-5; TRBD1 matches 8 bases. Looked up from germline, CDR1 is SEHNR and CDR2 is FQNEAQ (reference sequence). Trimming removed 5 bases from V and 14 bases from J; junction bases left unmatched: 19. The CDR3 spans 15 residues. Here the CDR3 DNA reads TGTGCCAGCAGCCCAGGATTACAGGGGGGATCGAACACCTACTTC. This codes for CASSPGLQGGSNTYF.

V is TRBV7-8 and J is TRBJ2-1; a possible D gene is TRBD2 (7 bases). Trimming left V 0 bases short and J 13 bases short, with 22 bases between. The germline V gene encodes CDR1 SGHVS and CDR2 FQNEAQ. The CDR3 covers 16 residues. This CDR3 is CASSLAGGRGAQYQFF. CDR3 nucleotide sequence: TGTGCCAGCAGCTTAGCGGGAGGTCGGGGGGCGCAGTATCAGTTCTTC.

This clonotype was recorded a few times. The chain combines TRBV10-3 with TRBJ1-5, with TRBD1 as a possible D gene (5 bases). CDR1 ENHRY and CDR2 SYGVKD come from the germline V gene. This CDR3 has 13 residues. V was trimmed by 8 bases and J by 4 bases, leaving 12 bases between them. In nucleotides, the CDR3 is TGTGCCATCTCCCGGGACCGAAATCAGCCCCAGCATTTT. Translating gives CAISRDRNQPQHF.

This clonotype was counted a few times. The CDR3 spells CASSEGIGYTF. CDR3 coding DNA: TGTGCCAGTTCGGAGGGGATCGGCTACACCTTC. The chain employs TRBV19 and TRBJ1-2; D is perhaps TRBD1 (5 bases). Germline-derived CDR1 and CDR2 are LNHDA and SQIVND (reference sequence). V was pared by 8 bases and J by 8 bases, with 12 bases between. The CDR3 length is 11 residues.

There are a few counts of this clonotype. The chain joins TRBV29-1 to TRBJ1-4; no firm D call. Between the trimmed V and J ends, which lost 1 base and 7 bases, there was a span of 13 bases. The V gene's germline CDR1 is SQVTM and CDR2 ANQGSEA. This CDR3 has 14 amino acids. As DNA, the CDR3 is TGCAGCGTTGAAGTAGGAGGGTGGGGTGAAAAACTGTTTTTT. It codes for CSVEVGGWGEKLFF.

The rearrangement links TRBV15 to TRBJ2-5; the D gene is possibly TRBD2 (7 bases). Trimming removed 3 bases from V and 5 bases from J, with 22 bases in between. Germline loops: CDR1 LNHNV, CDR2 YYDKDF (reference sequence). The CDR3 has 17 residues. CDR3 nucleotide sequence: TGTGCCACCAGCAGGGGGGGGGGAGGGGGGCTCCGGGAGACCCAGTACTTC. It yields the protein CATSRGGGGGLRETQYF. The whole variable domain, remainder taken from reference TRBV15 and TRBJ2-5, is DAMVIQNPRYQVTQFGKPVTLSCSQTLNHNVMYWYQQKSSQAPKLLFHYYDKDFNNEADTPDNFQSRRPNTSFCFLDIRSPGLGDTAMYLCATSRGGGGGLRETQYFGPGTRLLVL.

V is TRBV9 and J is TRBJ2-1, with no clear D. V dropped 0 bases and J dropped 13 bases, with 17 bases sitting between them. The CDR3 totals 14 residues. The V gene's germline CDR1 is SGDLS and CDR2 YYNGEE. This CDR3 reads CASSVGSDTQYQFF. CDR3 nucleotide sequence: TGTGCCAGCAGCGTAGGGTCAGATACCCAGTATCAGTTCTTC.

The rearrangement joins TRBV25-1 to TRBJ1-2; D is possibly TRBD1 (6 bases). This CDR3 has 14 residues. The germline gives CDR1 MGHDK, CDR2 SYGVNS. Deletions cut 7 bases from V and 7 bases from J, with 19 bases between. The CDR3 protein is CASNAGRGGAGYTF. DNA for the CDR3: TGTGCCAGCAACGCCGGGAGGGGGGGGGCTGGCTACACCTTC.

In the case of this clonotype: The DNA is left out, because the CDR3 cannot be placed on it with certainty; the CDR3 is given as TCRdb lists it. The chain recombines TRBV9 with TRBJ2-6. The CDR3 has 16 residues if both end residues are counted. Germline loops: CDR1 SGDLS, CDR2 YYNGEE. The CDR3 loop reads CASSVAADMQYFGLTF.

This clonotype was recorded at least ten times. A much larger clone sits a single nucleotide away, making a read error possible. Likely a read error: the CDR3 ends without its conserved phenylalanine or tryptophan. This rearrangement joins TRBV2 to TRBJ2-1, with 8 bases matching TRBD2. There are 16 residues in the CDR3. Germline values: CDR1 SNHLY, CDR2 FYNNEI. Trimming at V came to 1 base and at J to 8 bases, leaving 10 bases not matched to a gene. The CDR3 bases are TGTGCCAGCAGTGAAGTGGTTAGCGGGGCCTTCGATGAGCAGTTCTCC. Encoded protein: CASSEVVSGAFDEQFS.

V usage is TRBV9 and J usage is TRBJ2-3; D possibly corresponds to TRBD1 (5 bases). This CDR3 is built from 14 residues. Germline assignment: CDR1 SGDLS and CDR2 YYNGEE. Trimming stripped 4 bases from V and 11 bases from J, with 20 bases between. The CDR3 DNA reads as TGTGCCAGCAGCTTGGGGCTGGCTCCTGGAAAGCAGTATTTT. Its protein is CASSLGLAPGKQYF.

The chain joins TRBV11-1 to TRBJ1-6; D ambiguous. CDR3 size: 15 residues. In germline, CDR1 is SGHAT, CDR2 FQDESV (reference sequence). V was shortened by 3 bases and J by 3 bases, with 9 bases between the two germline ends. The CDR3 region has the DNA TGTGCCAGCAGCTTGGAGGGCGGCTATAATTCACCCCTCCACTTT. Protein product: CASSLEGGYNSPLHF.

This sequence joins TRBV5-4 and TRBJ2-1, with D unresolved. V shed 0 bases and J shed 10 bases, with 17 bases lying between them. Germline values: CDR1 SGHNT, CDR2 YYREEE (reference sequence). This CDR3 is built from 15 residues. CDR3 sequence (DNA): TGTGCCAGCAGCTTGGAGGAACGGAAGGGTGGGGAGCAGTTCTTC. Its protein product is CASSLEERKGGEQFF. Full variable domain (outside the CDR3, taken from reference TRBV5-4 and TRBJ2-1): ETGVTQSPTHLIKTRGQQVTLRCSSQSGHNTVSWYQQALGQGPQFIFQYYREEENGRGNFPPRFSGLQFPNYSSELNVNALELDDSALYLCASSLEERKGGEQFFGPGTRLTVL.

This clonotype was seen more than once but under ten times. It is unclear where the CDR3 begins or ends on the DNA, so no DNA is shown, and the CDR3 is as TCRdb lists it. The chain carries TRBV9 and TRBJ2-2. Germline-derived CDR1 and CDR2 are SGDLS and YYNGEE. The CDR3 is 16 amino acids in total, end residues counted. CDR3 sequence: CASSEGSDTQYFELFF.

In regard to this clonotype: A read error is likely, as this CDR3 ends without the conserved phenylalanine or tryptophan. The DNA is omitted, as the CDR3 cannot be located on it reliably, and the CDR3 follows TCRdb's listing. V gene TRBV9 combines with J gene TRBJ2-3; TRBD1 was called by the table and not checked on the DNA. Both ends counted, the CDR3 spans 13 residues. Germline V gives CDR1 SGDLS, CDR2 YYNGEE. The CDR3 sequence: CASSEGGQDTQTL.

A note on this clonotype: A read error may account for a junction end that differs from germline. The chain uses TRBV19 and TRBJ2-3; 7 bases line up with TRBD2. The end of the DNA aligns better with TRBJ2-1, so the J call may be wrong. Per the germline V gene, CDR1 is LNHDA and CDR2 is SQIVND (reference sequence). The CDR3 sequence is 15 residues long. The CDR3 reads CASSMGGGTYNKQFF. The CDR3 DNA reads as TGTGCCAGTAGTATGGGGGGGGGGACCTACAATAAGCAGTTCTTC.

With respect to this clonotype: Compared with germline, one end of the junction differs, possibly owing to a read error. This chain connects TRBV2 to TRBJ2-3; the match to TRBD2 covers 8 bases. The germline CDR1 and CDR2 sequences are SNHLY and FYNNEI. The CDR3 is made up of 14 amino acids. The CDR3: CASSGAGGPDTQSF. The CDR3 nucleotides read TGTGCCAGCAGCGGGGCGGGAGGTCCGGACACGCAGTCTTTT.

In the case of this clonotype: This CDR3 is missing its conserved last phenylalanine or tryptophan, likely due to a read error. Because the CDR3's place on the DNA is in doubt, the DNA is left out and the CDR3 is given as listed by TCRdb. The rearrangement links TRBV2 to TRBJ2-3. Germline loops: CDR1 SNHLY, CDR2 FYNNEI. The CDR3 length equals 14 residues, ends included. CDR3 sequence reads: CASSLAGIPDTLYV.

Remarks on this clonotype: At one end the junction does not follow the germline gene, possibly because of a read error. This chain uses TRBV7-8 with TRBJ2-3; TRBD1 matches at 7 bases. Per the germline V gene, CDR1 is SGHVS and CDR2 is FQNEAQ. The CDR3 is made up of 13 amino acids. CDR3 region: CASGLGGTDNTQF. The CDR3 bases are TGTGCCAGCGGGTTAGGGGGCACAGATAATACGCAGTTT. The complete variable domain, with remaining parts taken from reference TRBV7-8 and TRBJ2-3, reads GAGVSQSPRYKVAKRGQDVALRCDPISGHVSLFWYQQALGQGPEFLTYFQNEAQLDKSGLPSDRFFAERPEGSVSTLKIQRTQQEDSAVYLCASGLGGTDNTQFGPGTRLTVL.

This chain joins TRBV9 and TRBJ2-1; D perhaps matches TRBD1 (6 bases). This CDR3 has 16 amino acids. Germline CDR1 SGDLS, CDR2 YYNGEE. Between the trimmed V and J ends, which lost 4 bases and 8 bases, there was a span of 22 bases. The DNA of the CDR3 is TGTGCCAGCAGCCAGGGGTCCGAAACGCGTTATTATGAGCAGTTCTTC. This translates into CASSQGSETRYYEQFF.

The chain joins TRBV7-2 to TRBJ2-1; possible D gene TRBD2, 6 bases. V lost 1 base to trimming and J lost 10 bases, with 20 bases between them. The V gene's germline CDR1 is SGHTA and CDR2 FQGNSA. CDR3 length: 16 amino acids. This CDR3 reads CASSLEGGPDTQEQFF. Written as DNA, the CDR3 is TGTGCCAGCAGCTTAGAGGGAGGCCCCGATACGCAGGAGCAGTTCTTC.

The chain recombines TRBV7-6 with TRBJ2-1, with D maybe TRBD2 (5 bases). V lost 5 bases to trimming and J lost 11 bases, with 22 bases between them. This CDR3 comprises 15 residues. Germline V CDR1 and CDR2: SGHVS, FNYEAQ. For the CDR3, the DNA is TGTGCCAGCAGCCAAGACCACGCGACTAAAAATAAGCAGTTCTTC. This translates into CASSQDHATKNKQFF.

This clonotype was seen more than once but under ten times. The chain has TRBV7-8 and TRBJ2-3; D possibly corresponds to TRBD1 (6 bases). The CDR3 runs to 14 residues. Germline CDR1 and CDR2: SGHVS and FQNEAQ. The ends were cut back, 0 bases at V and 9 bases at J, with 13 bases in the middle. CDR3 nucleotides: TGTGCCAGCAGCTTAGCTCCAGACGGGACAACGCAGTATTTT. Protein sequence: CASSLAPDGTTQYF.

This clonotype was recorded once. The V and J genes are TRBV11-3 and TRBJ2-3; D is possibly TRBD2 (7 bases). CDR3 length equals 14 residues. The V gene's germline CDR1 is SGHNT and CDR2 YENEEA. V was trimmed by 6 bases and J by 13 bases, leaving 23 bases between them. The CDR3 DNA reads as TGTGCCAGCAGTCAACGAGGGGGGGCCCGGGTCAAGTATTTT. Its translation is CASSQRGGARVKYF.

In the case of this clonotype: The final CDR3 position lacks the conserved phenylalanine or tryptophan, pointing to a likely read error. The limits of the CDR3 on the DNA are not certain, so only TCRdb's listed CDR3 is given. CDR3: CASSFHPEGTALSY. The chain employs TRBV2 and TRBJ2-5; the table's TRBD1 call for D was not verified on the DNA. From germline, CDR1 is SNHLY and CDR2 FYNNEI. The CDR3 totals 14 residues, both ends included.